Below are 6 T cell receptor beta chains sequenced from a single sample in a study of T cell responses to AZD1222 COVID-19 vaccine. This table comes from immunoSEQ multiplex PCR, and its TCRdb copy is limited to in-frame clones, with some not included. The data hold around 140,000 clones, with about 91% observed a single time. The material sequenced was peripheral blood, taken 28 days after the second AZD1222 dose. The receptors come from an adult who received the AZD1222 COVID-19 vaccine.

This clone was counted between two and nine times. The chain employs TRBV19 and TRBJ1-2; 7 nucleotides agree with TRBD1. Germline CDR1 reads LNHDA; CDR2 reads SQIVND (reference sequence). V shed 5 bases and J 8 bases; nucleotides not matched to a gene: 11. This CDR3 has 14 residues. DNA for the CDR3: TGTGCCAGTAGTCCCTTTGACAGGGACAGCGGCTACACCTTC. Translation: CASSPFDRDSGYTF.

This chain joins TRBV6-5 and TRBJ2-1; 10 bases are shared with TRBD1. The CDR3 runs 16 residues. The junction had 10 bases not matched to a gene; V was cut back by 2 bases and J by 9 bases. Germline lookup yields CDR1 MNHEY and CDR2 SVGAGI. DNA for the CDR3: TGTGCCAGCAGTTACCGCAGACAGGGGGCGATGCTTGAGCAGTTCTTC. Protein: CASSYRRQGAMLEQFF.

The chain has TRBV11-3 and TRBJ2-2; 11 nucleotides line up with TRBD2. CDR3 size: 17 residues. The V segment lost 5 bases and the J segment 5 bases; nucleotides outside the gene matches: 10. The germline gives CDR1 SGHNT, CDR2 YENEEA. The CDR3, as DNA: TGTGCCAGCAGCCCGTCTACTAGCGGGAGAGATACCGGGGAGCTGTTTTTT. This gives the protein CASSPSTSGRDTGELFF.

A single count supports this clone. V and J are TRBV6-2 or TRBV6-3 and TRBJ1-5; the D gene is possibly TRBD1 (5 bases). Germline lookup yields CDR1 MNHEY and CDR2 SVGEGT. V dropped 3 bases and J dropped 3 bases, with 12 bases sitting between them. The length of the CDR3 is 15 residues. CDR3 amino acids: CASSYSRGDNQPQHF. CDR3 DNA sequence: TGTGCCAGCAGTTATTCTAGGGGTGACAATCAGCCCCAGCATTTT.

The chain employs TRBV6-5 and TRBJ1-2; 7 bases map to TRBD1. Germline V gene lookup returns CDR1 MNHEY and CDR2 SVGAGI. The trim removed 5 bases at V and 0 bases at J, leaving 3 bases unmatched. The CDR3 totals 14 residues. CDR3 loop: CASSPDRPNYGYTF. For the CDR3, the DNA is TGTGCCAGCAGTCCGGACAGGCCTAACTATGGCTACACCTTC.

The rearrangement uses TRBV6-5 and TRBJ1-2; tentative D call: TRBD1 (5 bases). This CDR3 has 12 residues. Per germline, CDR1 MNHEY and CDR2 SVGAGI. Deletions cut 6 bases from V and 8 bases from J, with 13 bases between. For the CDR3, the DNA is TGTGCCAGCAGCCAACTCCGGGGGGGCTACACCTTC. Its protein product is CASSQLRGGYTF.